Following are 26 T cell receptor beta chains from one sample sequenced in a study of chemoradiotherapy in HPV16-positive cancers. Libraries were prepared by immunoSEQ multiplex PCR; TCRdb keeps only in-frame clonotypes and omits some of them. The sample has about 34,000 clones; roughly 90% are singletons. The specimen comprised blood, sampled from a patient who underwent chemoradiotherapy. These receptors were collected from a human donor with HPV-associated anogenital cancer.

This chain links TRBV7-2 with TRBJ1-4, with 8 bases that match TRBD1. Germline values: CDR1 SGHTA, CDR2 FQGNSA. The ends lost 6 bases at V and 6 bases at J; junction bases unmatched: 6. The CDR3 length is 14 residues. The CDR3 region has the DNA TGTGCCAGCAGTTGGGACAGGAAGCATGAAAAACTGTTTTTT. As protein: CASSWDRKHEKLFF.

The rearrangement links TRBV18 to TRBJ2-7, with 10 bases lining up with TRBD2. The trim removed 5 bases at V and 3 bases at J, leaving 4 bases unmatched. Germline CDR1 reads KGHSH; CDR2 reads LQKENI. The CDR3 runs 14 residues. CDR3 DNA: TGTGCCAGCTCAAAAGCGGGGGGGCGCTACGAGCAGTACTTC. It codes for CASSKAGGRYEQYF.

This chain uses TRBV27 with TRBJ1-6; no firm D call. Germline V lookup: CDR1 MNHEY, CDR2 SMNVEV (reference sequence). CDR3 size: 17 residues. V lost 2 bases to trimming and J lost 0 bases, with 11 bases between them. DNA of the CDR3: TGTGCCAGCAGTTTAGTTGCGGCGAGCTCCTATAATTCACCCCTCCACTTT. Protein sequence: CASSLVAASSYNSPLHF.

V usage is TRBV2 and J usage is TRBJ2-5, with D perhaps TRBD1 or TRBD2 (6 bases each). This CDR3 is 14 amino acids long. Germline V gene data show CDR1 as SNHLY and CDR2 as FYNNEI. With 6 bases removed from V and 5 bases from J, the gap between germline ends came to 16 bases. DNA of the CDR3: TGTGCCAGCAGGGAGGGACACCCCAGCGAGACCCAGTACTTC. This gives the protein CASREGHPSETQYF.

The rearrangement uses TRBV6-1 and TRBJ1-6; D uncertain. This CDR3 has 16 amino acids. The germline V and J ends were trimmed by 6 bases and 8 bases, with 20 bases remaining between them. Per germline, CDR1 MNHNS and CDR2 SASEGT. CDR3 nucleotide sequence: TGTGCCAGCAGCGAACTGGCCGGGAGGGCGGATTCACCCCTCCACTTT. This encodes CASSELAGRADSPLHF.

V and J are TRBV7-3 and TRBJ2-1, with 8 bases that match TRBD1. Germline assignment: CDR1 SGHTA and CDR2 FQGTGA. The CDR3 is made up of 16 amino acids. The V gene end was trimmed by 5 bases and the J gene end by 4 bases; junction bases not matched to a gene: 10. CDR3 nucleotides: TGTGCCAGCAGCCAAGGACAGGGAATACCGTACAATGAGCAGTTCTTC. Its translation: CASSQGQGIPYNEQFF.

This chain's CDR3 is CASSMMAGGHQPQHF. The DNA of the CDR3 is TGTGCCAGTAGTATGATGGCAGGGGGGCATCAGCCCCAGCATTTT. The chain recombines TRBV19 with TRBJ1-5; 7 bases are shared with TRBD1. The CDR3 spans 15 residues. With V trimmed by 3 bases and J by 5 bases, 7 bases remained unmatched. The germline gives CDR1 LNHDA, CDR2 SQIVND (reference sequence).

The V call is TRBV5-5, the J call TRBJ1-3; D possibly corresponds to TRBD1 (6 bases). Trimming cost V 0 bases and J 4 bases, with 11 bases left between them. In germline, CDR1 is SGHKS, CDR2 YYEKEE (reference sequence). The CDR3 extends over 15 amino acids. Written as DNA, the CDR3 is TGTGCCAGCAGCTTGGCCACAGGGACCGGAAACACCATATATTTT. This translates into CASSLATGTGNTIYF.

The rearrangement joins TRBV11-2 to TRBJ1-2; 12 bases line up with TRBD1. V was pared by 5 bases and J by 7 bases, with 14 bases of the junction left unmatched. The CDR3 extends over 17 amino acids. The germline V gene encodes CDR1 SGHAT and CDR2 FQNNGV. The CDR3 region has the DNA TGTGCCAGCAGCCCAGTCCCGGGACAGGGGGCTAGAAGTGGCTACACCTTC. Its protein is CASSPVPGQGARSGYTF. Variable domain in full (rest from reference TRBV11-2 and TRBJ1-2): EAGVAQSPRYKIIEKRQSVAFWCNPISGHATLYWYQQILGQGPKLLIQFQNNGVVDDSQLPKDRFSAERLKGVDSTLKIQPAKLEDSAVYLCASSPVPGQGARSGYTFGSGTRLTVV.

The CDR3 protein is CASSEYRGGYTF. CDR3 in DNA: TGTGCCAGCAGTGAGTACAGGGGTGGCTACACCTTC. The V call is TRBV2, the J call TRBJ1-2; 7 nucleotides agree with TRBD1. The CDR3 has 12 residues. J gave up 7 bases and V 3 bases, and 2 bases lay outside the gene matches. Per the germline V gene, CDR1 is SNHLY and CDR2 is FYNNEI. The complete variable domain, with remaining parts taken from reference TRBV2 and TRBJ1-2, reads EPEVTQTPSHQVTQMGQEVILRCVPISNHLYFYWYRQILGQKVEFLVSFYNNEISEKSEIFDDQFSVERPDGSNFTLKIRSTKLEDSAMYFCASSEYRGGYTFGSGTRLTVV.

The chain combines TRBV12-5 with TRBJ2-7; 8 nucleotides agree with TRBD1. The CDR3 has 13 residues. Per the germline V gene, CDR1 is LGHNT and CDR2 is FRNRAP. V lost 4 bases, J lost 5 bases, and 4 bases stayed unmatched. The CDR3 loop is CASGWTGTDEQYF. DNA of the CDR3: TGTGCTAGTGGTTGGACAGGGACCGACGAGCAGTACTTC.

This clone was seen just once. The CDR3 DNA follows: TGTGCCAGCAGCCGTGGAGGGCAGAGTGAAGCTTTCTTT. Its protein is CASSRGGQSEAFF. This sequence joins TRBV11-2 and TRBJ1-1; D ambiguous. The CDR3 spans 13 residues. Germline assignment: CDR1 SGHAT and CDR2 FQNNGV. With 5 bases removed from V and 7 bases from J, the gap between germline ends came to 14 bases.

The V call is TRBV5-4, the J call TRBJ2-3, with TRBD2 matching 9 bases. V was pared by 0 bases and J by 1 base, with 0 bases of the junction left unmatched. CDR1 and CDR2 (germline): SGHNT, YYREEE (reference sequence). The CDR3 is made up of 15 amino acids. The DNA of the CDR3 is TGTGCCAGCAGCTTGGGACTAGCGGGCACAGATACGCAGTATTTT. Translated: CASSLGLAGTDTQYF.

The chain has TRBV19 and TRBJ1-2; D not resolved. Trimming took 4 bases from V and 1 from J, leaving 10 bases between them. Germline values: CDR1 LNHDA, CDR2 SQIVND (reference sequence). CDR3 length: 14 residues. The CDR3 bases are TGTGCCAGTAGTAATCCGGGGATTAACTATGGCTACACCTTC. Translated: CASSNPGINYGYTF.

The chain carries TRBV30 and TRBJ2-3; TRBD2 might be the D (6 bases). The CDR3 loop spans 12 amino acids. The V gene lost 3 bases and the J gene lost 4 bases, with 8 bases spanning the gap. The germline CDR1 and CDR2 sequences are GTSNPN and SVGIG (reference sequence). Written as DNA, the CDR3 is TGTGCCTGGAGCGGGGGAGCAGATACGCAGTATTTT. The encoded protein is CAWSGGADTQYF. Looking up the rest from reference TRBV30 and TRBJ2-3 gives the full variable domain: SQTIHQWPATLVQPVGSPLSLECTVEGTSNPNLYWYRQAAGRGLQLLFYSVGIGQISSEVPQNLSASRPQDRQFILSSKKLLLSDSGFYLCAWSGGADTQYFGPGTRLTVL.

The chain recombines TRBV5-1 with TRBJ2-3, with 15 nucleotides matching TRBD2. The length of the CDR3 is 18 residues. The germline gives CDR1 SGHRS, CDR2 YFSETQ. The V segment lost 0 bases and the J segment 2 bases; nucleotides outside the gene matches: 4. Written as DNA, the CDR3 is TGCGCCAGCAGCTTGGCTTGGACTAGCGGGGGGGCCACAGATACGCAGTATTTT. Amino acid sequence: CASSLAWTSGGATDTQYF.

This clone was picked up a small number of times. J is TRBJ1-6 and V is TRBV4-1, with TRBD1 matching 11 bases. CDR1 MGHRA and CDR2 YSYEKL come from the germline V gene. This CDR3 has 16 residues. After removal of 2 bases from V and 8 bases from J, the junction contained 5 bases not matched to a gene. The CDR3 bases are TGCGCCAGCAGCCAATATCCGGGACAGGGGGATTCACCCCTCCACTTT. This sequence encodes CASSQYPGQGDSPLHF.

The rearrangement uses TRBV19 and TRBJ1-1; 7 positions match TRBD1. V lost 5 bases and J lost 0; bases outside the gene matches: 6. Germline V gene sequence: CDR1 LNHDA, CDR2 SQIVND (reference sequence). The CDR3 sequence is 15 residues long. The CDR3 DNA reads as TGTGCCAGTAGTCGGGACAGCTTCATGAACACTGAAGCTTTCTTT. Residues: CASSRDSFMNTEAFF.

The rearrangement links TRBV19 to TRBJ1-5; no clear D. Looked up from germline, CDR1 is LNHDA and CDR2 is SQIVND (reference sequence). The CDR3 has 10 residues. V dropped 7 bases and J dropped 7 bases, with 5 bases sitting between them. CDR3 in DNA: TGTGCCAGTAACAGACAGCCCCAGCATTTT. The encoded protein is CASNRQPQHF.

This sequence joins TRBV19 and TRBJ1-1; TRBD1 matches at 10 bases. Trimming took 8 bases from V and 0 from J; bases not matched to a gene: 9. Germline-derived CDR1 and CDR2 are LNHDA and SQIVND (reference sequence). There are 16 residues in the CDR3. DNA for the CDR3: TGTGCCAGTGCCGACAGGGGGCGAGGGCTGAACACTGAAGCTTTCTTT. Encoded protein: CASADRGRGLNTEAFF.

J is TRBJ2-7 and V is TRBV2; 8 bases align to TRBD1. The length of the CDR3 is 14 residues. J was trimmed by 0 bases and V by 4 bases; bases with no gene match: 2. CDR1 SNHLY and CDR2 FYNNEI come from the germline V gene. The CDR3 sequence: CASSGTGISYEQYF. CDR3 nucleotide sequence: TGTGCCAGCAGTGGGACAGGGATCTCCTACGAGCAGTACTTC.

The rearrangement links TRBV14 to TRBJ2-2, with D perhaps matching TRBD1 (6 bases). Trimming took 6 bases from V and 7 from J, leaving 12 bases between them. The CDR3 extends over 13 amino acids. Germline V lookup: CDR1 SGHDN, CDR2 FVKESK. The CDR3 DNA reads TGTGCCAGCAGGGTACAGGGATACGGGGAGCTGTTTTTT. The encoded protein is CASRVQGYGELFF.

The chain uses TRBV11-3 and TRBJ2-7; no definite D call. The V end lost 1 base, the J end lost 6 bases, and 16 bases lay between the germline ends. This CDR3 contains 15 residues. Germline V gives CDR1 SGHNT, CDR2 YENEEA. As DNA, the CDR3 is TGTGCCAGCAGCTTAGCGAGGTACGCTCTGAGCGAGCAGTACTTC. Translating it yields CASSLARYALSEQYF.

The V gene is TRBV5-1, the J gene TRBJ1-2, with D unclear. The CDR3 consists of 14 residues. Germline lookup yields CDR1 SGHRS and CDR2 YFSETQ. Trimming removed 4 bases at V and 2 bases at J, with 12 bases between. CDR3 coding DNA: TGCGCCAGCAGCGACAAAGGGCAGAACTATGGCTACACCTTC. Translated, it gives CASSDKGQNYGYTF.

This chain joins TRBV11-2 and TRBJ2-3; 8 nucleotides agree with TRBD2. This CDR3 spans 16 amino acids. Germline lookup yields CDR1 SGHAT and CDR2 FQNNGV. Germline trimming cut 3 bases from V and 0 bases from J; bases unmatched to any gene: 5. CDR3 bases: TGTGCCAGCAGCTTCGTCTTAGCGGGGAGCACAGATACGCAGTATTTT. Residues: CASSFVLAGSTDTQYF.

The chain has TRBV14 and TRBJ1-2; tentative D call: TRBD1 (5 bases). Looked up from germline, CDR1 is SGHDN and CDR2 is FVKESK. The CDR3 covers 15 residues. V lost 0 bases, J lost 5 bases, and 13 bases lay in between. CDR3 sequence (DNA): TGTGCCAGCAGCCAAGAGCCAGGGCGGGGGTATGGCTACACCTTC. Protein: CASSQEPGRGYGYTF.